Below are 8 T cell receptor beta chains sequenced from a single sample in a study of blood T cell repertoires in COVID-19. Using immunoSEQ multiplex PCR, the repertoire was profiled, and TCRdb retains in-frame clones only, with some absent. The sample has tens of thousands of clones; roughly 91% are singletons. Sequenced sample: peripheral blood. The origin of the receptors is a woman aged 80 or over with acute or convalescent COVID-19.

This chain connects TRBV20-1 to TRBJ1-2, with D possibly TRBD1 on 5 matching bases. The V end lost 5 bases, the J end lost 8 bases, and 12 bases lay between the germline ends. Germline loops: CDR1 DFQATT, CDR2 SNEGSKA (reference sequence). This CDR3 region has 11 residues. The CDR3: CSAWGTRGYTF. CDR3 nucleotide sequence: TGCAGTGCTTGGGGGACTCGAGGCTACACCTTC.

The chain uses TRBV2 and TRBJ2-7, with 9 bases identical to TRBD2. The length of the CDR3 is 15 residues. Germline values: CDR1 SNHLY, CDR2 FYNNEI. Trimming at V came to 3 bases and at J to 7 bases, leaving 10 bases not matched to a gene. The CDR3: CASSEVIAGAGEQYF. CDR3 nucleotides: TGTGCCAGCAGTGAGGTTATAGCGGGAGCGGGGGAGCAGTACTTC.

The chain joins TRBV6-5 to TRBJ2-7; 7 bases are a match to TRBD1. Trimming took 4 bases from V and 7 from J; bases not matched to a gene: 13. Germline V gene lookup returns CDR1 MNHEY and CDR2 SVGAGI. The CDR3 contains 15 residues. This CDR3 is CASSFRDSAPGEQYF. The CDR3 region has the DNA TGTGCCAGCAGTTTCCGGGACAGCGCCCCCGGGGAGCAGTACTTC.

In this sample, this clone turned up once. CDR3 sequence reads: CASSIPGTTWVTQYF. In DNA, the CDR3 is TGTGCCAGCAGCATACCCGGGACTACTTGGGTAACGCAGTATTTT. The rearrangement joins TRBV11-2 to TRBJ2-3; 7 bases are shared with TRBD2. From germline, CDR1 is SGHAT and CDR2 FQNNGV. J lost 9 bases, V lost 5 bases, and 14 bases had no gene match. The CDR3 loop spans 15 amino acids.

The J gene is TRBJ2-6, the V gene TRBV18; 9 bases map to TRBD1. CDR3 size: 16 residues. Germline CDR1 reads KGHSH; CDR2 reads LQKENI. The J segment lost 4 bases and the V segment lost 5 bases, leaving 6 bases of the junction unmatched. In DNA, the CDR3 is TGTGCCAGCTCATCCGGACAGGGGAGGGGGGCCAACGTCCTGACTTTC. Protein: CASSSGQGRGANVLTF.

The genes are TRBV7-3 and TRBJ2-6; D perhaps matches TRBD1 (5 bases). CDR3 size: 19 residues. V gave up 2 bases and J gave up 2 bases, with 19 bases separating them. CDR1 and CDR2 (germline): SGHTA, FQGTGA. This chain's CDR3 is CASSLGVGGQGAGANVLTF. The CDR3 region has the DNA TGTGCCAGCAGCTTAGGTGTCGGTGGGCAGGGTGCTGGGGCCAACGTCCTGACTTTC.

The V call is TRBV14, the J call TRBJ1-1, with 9 bases that match TRBD1. The V and J ends lost 1 base and 5 bases, in that order; junction bases with no gene match: 5. Germline V lookup: CDR1 SGHDN, CDR2 FVKESK. This CDR3 spans 15 amino acids. The CDR3 nucleotides are TGTGCCAGCAGCCAAGGAGGGACAGGGAGGACTGAAGCTTTCTTT. Its translation: CASSQGGTGRTEAFF.

The chain uses TRBV30 and TRBJ2-1; 7 bases agree with TRBD2. The CDR3 is made up of 14 amino acids. Germline CDR1 and CDR2: GTSNPN and SVGIG (reference sequence). The trim removed 4 bases at V and 2 bases at J, leaving 5 bases unmatched. The CDR3 DNA is TGTGCCTGGACCTCCGGGACTACCTACAATGAGCAGTTCTTC. Translation gives CAWTSGTTYNEQFF.